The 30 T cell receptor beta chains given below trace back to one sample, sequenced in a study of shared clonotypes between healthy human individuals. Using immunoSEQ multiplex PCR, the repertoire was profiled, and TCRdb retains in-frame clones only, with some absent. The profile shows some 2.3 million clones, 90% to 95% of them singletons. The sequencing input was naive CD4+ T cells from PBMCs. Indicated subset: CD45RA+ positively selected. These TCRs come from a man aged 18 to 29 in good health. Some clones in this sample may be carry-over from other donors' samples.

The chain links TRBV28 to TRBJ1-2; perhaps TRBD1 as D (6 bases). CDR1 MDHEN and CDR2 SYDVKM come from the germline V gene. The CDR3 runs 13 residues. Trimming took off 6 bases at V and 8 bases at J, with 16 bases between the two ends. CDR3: CASSLQGSRGYTF. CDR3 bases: TGTGCCAGCAGCCTACAGGGATCTAGGGGCTACACCTTC.

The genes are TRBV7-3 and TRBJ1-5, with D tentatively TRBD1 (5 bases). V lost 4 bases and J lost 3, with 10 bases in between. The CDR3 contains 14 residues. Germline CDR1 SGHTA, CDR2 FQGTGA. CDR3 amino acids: CASSSTGVNQPQHF. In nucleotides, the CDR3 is TGTGCCAGCAGCTCAACAGGCGTCAATCAGCCCCAGCATTTT.

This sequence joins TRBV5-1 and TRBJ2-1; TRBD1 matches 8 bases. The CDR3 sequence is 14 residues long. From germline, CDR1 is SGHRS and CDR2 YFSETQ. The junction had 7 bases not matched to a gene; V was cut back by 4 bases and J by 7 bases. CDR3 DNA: TGCGCCAGCAGCCTGGACAGGGTATGGAATGAGCAGTTCTTC. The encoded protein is CASSLDRVWNEQFF.

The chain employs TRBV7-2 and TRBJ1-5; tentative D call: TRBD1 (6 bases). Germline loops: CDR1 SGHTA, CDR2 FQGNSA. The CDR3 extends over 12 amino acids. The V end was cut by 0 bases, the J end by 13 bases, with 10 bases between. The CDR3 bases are TGTGCCAGCAGCTTAGCAGGCAGGGGACAGCATTTT. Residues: CASSLAGRGQHF.

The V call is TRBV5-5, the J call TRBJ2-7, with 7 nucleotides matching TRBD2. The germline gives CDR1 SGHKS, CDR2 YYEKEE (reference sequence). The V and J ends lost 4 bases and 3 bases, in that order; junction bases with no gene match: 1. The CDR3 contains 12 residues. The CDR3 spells CASSGTIYEQYF. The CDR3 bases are TGTGCCAGCAGCGGGACTATCTACGAGCAGTACTTC.

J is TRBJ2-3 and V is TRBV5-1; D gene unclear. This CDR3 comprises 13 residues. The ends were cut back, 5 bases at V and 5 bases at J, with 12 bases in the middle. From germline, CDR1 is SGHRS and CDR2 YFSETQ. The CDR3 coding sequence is TGCGCCAGCAGGTTGAGTTACGGAGATACGCAGTATTTT. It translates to CASRLSYGDTQYF.

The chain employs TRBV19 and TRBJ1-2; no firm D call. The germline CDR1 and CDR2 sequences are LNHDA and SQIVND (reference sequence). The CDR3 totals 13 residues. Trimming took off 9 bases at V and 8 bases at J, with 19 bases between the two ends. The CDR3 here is CASDTPATGGYTF. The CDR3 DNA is TGTGCCAGCGATACCCCAGCGACCGGGGGCTACACCTTC.

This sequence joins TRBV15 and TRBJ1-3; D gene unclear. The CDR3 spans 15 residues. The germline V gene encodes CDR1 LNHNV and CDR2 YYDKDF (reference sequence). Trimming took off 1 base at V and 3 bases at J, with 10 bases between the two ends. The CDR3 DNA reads TGTGCCACCAGCAGAGGAGGGCAGAATGGAAACACCATATATTTT. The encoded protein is CATSRGGQNGNTIYF.

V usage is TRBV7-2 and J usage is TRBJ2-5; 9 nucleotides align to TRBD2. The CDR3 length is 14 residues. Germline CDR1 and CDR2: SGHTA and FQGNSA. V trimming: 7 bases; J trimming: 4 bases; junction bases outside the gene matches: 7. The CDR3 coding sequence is TGTGCCAGCACCGGGGAAGCGGGAGGAGAGACCCAGTACTTC. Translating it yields CASTGEAGGETQYF.

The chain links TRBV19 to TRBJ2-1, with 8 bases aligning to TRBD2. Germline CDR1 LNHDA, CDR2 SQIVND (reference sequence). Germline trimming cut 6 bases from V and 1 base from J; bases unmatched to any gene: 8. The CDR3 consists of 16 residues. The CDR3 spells CASRTGTSSSYNEQFF. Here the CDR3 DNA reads TGTGCCAGTAGGACCGGGACTAGTTCTTCCTACAATGAGCAGTTCTTC.

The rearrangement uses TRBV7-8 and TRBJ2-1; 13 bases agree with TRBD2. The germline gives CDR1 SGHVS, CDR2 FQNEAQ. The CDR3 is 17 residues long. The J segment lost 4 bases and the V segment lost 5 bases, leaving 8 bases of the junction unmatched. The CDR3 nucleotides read TGTGCCAGCAGCGTCCGGACTAGCGGGAGTGTATACAATGAGCAGTTCTTC. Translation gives CASSVRTSGSVYNEQFF.

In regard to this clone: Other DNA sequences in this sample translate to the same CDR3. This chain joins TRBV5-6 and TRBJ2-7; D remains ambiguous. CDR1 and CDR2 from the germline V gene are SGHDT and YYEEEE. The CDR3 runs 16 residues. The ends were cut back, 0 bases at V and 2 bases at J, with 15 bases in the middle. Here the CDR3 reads CASSLAGLGNTYEQYF. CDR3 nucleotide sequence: TGTGCCAGCAGCTTGGCTGGGCTGGGAAACACCTACGAGCAGTACTTC.

CDR3 sequence (DNA): TGTGCCAGCAGCCAACGGTCTGGGTACGATGAGCAGTTCTTC. This sequence encodes CASSQRSGYDEQFF. The rearrangement uses TRBV7-6 and TRBJ2-1; D ambiguous. Germline V gene sequence: CDR1 SGHVS, CDR2 FNYEAQ. This CDR3 has 14 amino acids. V lost 5 bases to trimming and J lost 8 bases, with 16 bases between them.

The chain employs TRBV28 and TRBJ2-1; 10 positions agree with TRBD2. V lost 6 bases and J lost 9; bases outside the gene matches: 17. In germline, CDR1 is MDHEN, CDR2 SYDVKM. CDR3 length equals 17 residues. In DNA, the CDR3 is TGTGCCAGCAGCCTTTACCCCCTAGCGGGAGATTGGGGTGAGCAGTTCTTC. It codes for CASSLYPLAGDWGEQFF.

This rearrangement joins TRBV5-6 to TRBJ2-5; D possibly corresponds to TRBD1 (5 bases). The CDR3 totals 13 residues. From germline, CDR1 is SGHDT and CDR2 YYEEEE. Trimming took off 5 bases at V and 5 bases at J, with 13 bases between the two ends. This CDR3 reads CASSRVTAETQYF. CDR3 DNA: TGTGCCAGCAGTCGCGTGACAGCGGAGACCCAGTACTTC. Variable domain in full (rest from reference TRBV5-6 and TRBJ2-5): DAGVTQSPTHLIKTRGQQVTLRCSPKSGHDTVSWYQQALGQGPQFIFQYYEEEERQRGNFPDRFSGHQFPNYSSELNVNALLLGDSALYLCASSRVTAETQYFGPGTRLLVL.

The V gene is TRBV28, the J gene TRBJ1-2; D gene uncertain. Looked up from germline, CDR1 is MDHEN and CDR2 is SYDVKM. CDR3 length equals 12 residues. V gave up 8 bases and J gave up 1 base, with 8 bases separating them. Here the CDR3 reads CASQRLNYGYTF. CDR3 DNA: TGTGCCAGCCAACGACTTAACTATGGCTACACCTTC.

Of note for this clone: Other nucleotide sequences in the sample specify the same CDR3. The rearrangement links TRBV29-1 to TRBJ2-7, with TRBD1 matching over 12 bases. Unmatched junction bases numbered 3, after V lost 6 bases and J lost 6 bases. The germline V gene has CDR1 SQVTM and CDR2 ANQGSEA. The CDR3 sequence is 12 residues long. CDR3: CSVGTGGSEQYF. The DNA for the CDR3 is TGCAGCGTGGGGACAGGGGGCTCCGAGCAGTACTTC.

The CDR3 region has the DNA TGCAGCGTTGGTTACAGGAGCGAGACCCAGTACTTC. Translation: CSVGYRSETQYF. This chain connects TRBV29-1 to TRBJ2-5; the D gene is possibly TRBD1 (5 bases). Trimming cost V 4 bases and J 5 bases, with 11 bases left between them. The CDR3 is 12 amino acids. Germline V CDR1 and CDR2: SQVTM, ANQGSEA.

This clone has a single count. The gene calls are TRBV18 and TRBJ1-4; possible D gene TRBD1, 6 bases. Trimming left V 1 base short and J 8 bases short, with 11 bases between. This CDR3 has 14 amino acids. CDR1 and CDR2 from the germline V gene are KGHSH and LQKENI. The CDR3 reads CASSPQRGEEKLFF. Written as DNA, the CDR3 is TGTGCCAGCTCACCACAGAGGGGGGAAGAAAAACTGTTTTTT.

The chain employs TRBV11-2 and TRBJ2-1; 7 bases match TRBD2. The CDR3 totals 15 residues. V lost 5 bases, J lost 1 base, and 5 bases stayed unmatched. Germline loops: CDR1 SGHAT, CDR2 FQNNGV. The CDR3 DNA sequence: TGTGCCAGCAGCCTCGGGAGGCCGTCCTACAATGAGCAGTTCTTC. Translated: CASSLGRPSYNEQFF.

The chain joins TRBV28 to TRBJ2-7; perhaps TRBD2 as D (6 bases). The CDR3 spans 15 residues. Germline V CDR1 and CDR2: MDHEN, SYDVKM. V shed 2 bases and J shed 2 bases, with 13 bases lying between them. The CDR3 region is CASSLAGLRTYEQYF. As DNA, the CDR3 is TGTGCCAGCAGTTTAGCGGGACTGAGAACCTACGAGCAGTACTTC. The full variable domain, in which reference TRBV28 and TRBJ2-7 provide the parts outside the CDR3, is DVKVTQSSRYLVKRTGEKVFLECVQDMDHENMFWYRQDPGLGLRLIYFSYDVKMKEKGDIPEGYSVSREKKERFSLILESASTNQTSMYLCASSLAGLRTYEQYFGPGTRLTVT.

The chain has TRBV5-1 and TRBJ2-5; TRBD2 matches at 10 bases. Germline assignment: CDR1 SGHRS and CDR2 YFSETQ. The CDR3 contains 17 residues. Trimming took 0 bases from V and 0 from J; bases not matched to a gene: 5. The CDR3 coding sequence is TGCGCCAGCAGCTTGGGGACTAGCGGAAGACACCAAGAGACCCAGTACTTC. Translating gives CASSLGTSGRHQETQYF.

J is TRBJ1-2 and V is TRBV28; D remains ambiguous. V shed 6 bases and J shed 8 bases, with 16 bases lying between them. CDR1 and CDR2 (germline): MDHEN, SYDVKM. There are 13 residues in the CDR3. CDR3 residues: CASSFTDLYGYTF. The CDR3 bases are TGTGCCAGCAGCTTTACAGATTTATACGGCTACACCTTC.

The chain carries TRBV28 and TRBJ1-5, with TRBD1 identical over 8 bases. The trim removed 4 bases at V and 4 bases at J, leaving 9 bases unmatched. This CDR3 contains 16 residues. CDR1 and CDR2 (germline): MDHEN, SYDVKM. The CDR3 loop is CASSSGQGGGNQPQHF. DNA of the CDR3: TGTGCCAGCAGTTCCGGACAGGGTGGGGGGAATCAGCCCCAGCATTTT.

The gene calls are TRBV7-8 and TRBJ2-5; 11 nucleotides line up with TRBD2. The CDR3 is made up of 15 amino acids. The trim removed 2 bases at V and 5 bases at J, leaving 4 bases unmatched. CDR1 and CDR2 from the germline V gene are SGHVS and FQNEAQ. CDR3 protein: CASSLPLAGVETQYF. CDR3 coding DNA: TGTGCCAGCAGCTTACCACTAGCGGGAGTTGAGACCCAGTACTTC.

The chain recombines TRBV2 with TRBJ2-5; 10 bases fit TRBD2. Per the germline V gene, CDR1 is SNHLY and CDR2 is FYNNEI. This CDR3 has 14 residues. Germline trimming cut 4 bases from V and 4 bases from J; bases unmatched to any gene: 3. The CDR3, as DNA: TGTGCCAGCAGTGCTGTAGCGGGAGGAGAGACCCAGTACTTC. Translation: CASSAVAGGETQYF.

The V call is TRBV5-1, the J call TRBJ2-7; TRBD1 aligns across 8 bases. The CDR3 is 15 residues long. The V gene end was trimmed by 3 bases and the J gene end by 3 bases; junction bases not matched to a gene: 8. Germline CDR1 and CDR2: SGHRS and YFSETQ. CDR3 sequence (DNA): TGCGCCAGCAGCTACACGGGACAGGTGCTCTACGAGCAGTACTTC. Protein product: CASSYTGQVLYEQYF.

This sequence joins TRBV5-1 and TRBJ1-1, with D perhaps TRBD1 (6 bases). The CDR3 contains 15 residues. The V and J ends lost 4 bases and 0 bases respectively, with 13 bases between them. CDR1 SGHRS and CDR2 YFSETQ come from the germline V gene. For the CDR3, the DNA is TGCGCCAGCAGCGGAAAGACAGGAGTGAACACTGAAGCTTTCTTT. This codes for CASSGKTGVNTEAFF.

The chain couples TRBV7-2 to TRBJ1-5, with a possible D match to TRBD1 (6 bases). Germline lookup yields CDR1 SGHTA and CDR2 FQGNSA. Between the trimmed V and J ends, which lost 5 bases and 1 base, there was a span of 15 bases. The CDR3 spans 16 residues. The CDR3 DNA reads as TGTGCCAGCAGCCGTCGAGGGGGTCGAAGCAATCAGCCCCAGCATTTT. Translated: CASSRRGGRSNQPQHF.

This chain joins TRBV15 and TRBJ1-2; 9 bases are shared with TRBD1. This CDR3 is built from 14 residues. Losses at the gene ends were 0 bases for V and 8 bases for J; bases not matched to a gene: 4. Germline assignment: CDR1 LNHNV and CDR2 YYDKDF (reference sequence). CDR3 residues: CATSRDGTGIGYTF. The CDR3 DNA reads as TGTGCCACCAGCAGAGACGGGACAGGGATCGGCTACACCTTC. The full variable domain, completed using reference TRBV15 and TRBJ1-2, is DAMVIQNPRYQVTQFGKPVTLSCSQTLNHNVMYWYQQKSSQAPKLLFHYYDKDFNNEADTPDNFQSRRPNTSFCFLDIRSPGLGDTAMYLCATSRDGTGIGYTFGSGTRLTVV.